What follows are 10 T cell receptor beta chains derived from one specimen sequenced in a study of T cells expressing NK-cell markers. TCRdb reprocessed the 5' RACE reads and keeps a single row for each CDR3 protein, giving no DNA. The ten most abundant clones cover about 10% of a sample with about 400,000 distinct CDR3 sequences. The sample taken for sequencing was blood T cells: a sorted CD56 or NKG2C T cell subset, CD4+ or CD8+ T cells, or bulk PBMC T cells (not recorded which). These receptors all come from a woman aged 45-65 years in good health.

CDR3 in amino acids: CSVRSGNGNTIYF. The chain combines TRBV29-1 with TRBJ1-3; TCRdb designates TRBD1, a call that cannot be tested without DNA. This CDR3 region has 13 residues. Looked up from germline, CDR1 is SQVTM and CDR2 is ANQGSEA. Variable domain in full (rest from reference TRBV29-1 and TRBJ1-3): SAVISQKPSRDICQRGTSLTIQCQVDSQVTMMFWYRQQPGQSLTLIATANQGSEATYESGFVIDKFPISRPNLTFSTLTVSNMSPEDSSIYLCSVRSGNGNTIYFGEGSWLTVV.

V and J are TRBV29-1 and TRBJ2-3; the TRBD2 assignment by TCRdb is unverifiable without DNA. Germline V lookup: CDR1 SQVTM, CDR2 ANQGSEA. The CDR3 has 14 amino acids. The CDR3 here is CSVSPGLEIDTQYF.

The chain links TRBV11-2 to TRBJ1-2. CDR3 length equals 13 residues. Germline lookup yields CDR1 SGHAT and CDR2 FQNNGV. The CDR3 is CASRLAGVQGYTF.

V is TRBV6-1 and J is TRBJ2-1; TCRdb's assignment of TRBD2 cannot be checked, as there is no DNA. Germline V lookup: CDR1 MNHNS, CDR2 SASEGT. This CDR3 comprises 15 residues. The CDR3 sequence is CASSFLAGKYNEQFF.

This chain links TRBV29-1 with TRBJ2-7; the D gene TCRdb calls, TRBD2, cannot be checked with no DNA. The CDR3 extends over 14 amino acids. Germline CDR1 reads SQVTM; CDR2 reads ANQGSEA. The chain's CDR3 is CSVAGGPAHHEQYF.

This chain uses TRBV10-3 with TRBJ2-1. The CDR3 runs 18 residues. The germline gives CDR1 ENHRY, CDR2 SYGVKD. The CDR3 region is CAISESTRVVRLYNEQFF.

This chain joins TRBV7-8 and TRBJ1-3; TCRdb's assignment of TRBD1 cannot be checked, as there is no DNA. The CDR3 runs 13 residues. Germline V gene data show CDR1 as SGHVS and CDR2 as FQNEAQ. The CDR3 reads CASSLGGRNTIYF.

The rearrangement links TRBV27 to TRBJ2-1; the D call of TRBD2 rests on TCRdb alone, since no DNA is present to check it. Germline CDR1 is MNHEY and CDR2 is SMNVEV (reference sequence). The CDR3 has 16 amino acids. The CDR3 here is CASSPPSGRKVNEQFF.

This chain connects TRBV7-2 to TRBJ2-7; no DNA is available, so the TRBD1 call from TCRdb remains unchecked. This CDR3 is built from 15 residues. The germline CDR1 and CDR2 sequences are SGHTA and FQGNSA. CDR3 sequence reads: CASSLVAGVMHEQYF.

The V gene is TRBV20-1, the J gene TRBJ1-2; there is no DNA to check the TCRdb D call of TRBD1. Germline V gives CDR1 DFQATT, CDR2 SNEGSKA (reference sequence). The CDR3 loop spans 14 amino acids. The CDR3: CSARDPDRVAGYTF.